The rows below give T cell receptor beta chains drawn from one sample of a study of blood T cell repertoires in COVID-19. Sequencing used immunoSEQ multiplex PCR; TCRdb keeps in-frame clones, though not all of them. This repertoire shows under 350,000 clones, approximately 85% found once; its top ten account for more than 9.5%. Specimen: peripheral blood. The receptors stem from a woman in her 70s with acute or convalescent COVID-19. Each CDR3 is given with its conserved first and last residue. The D gene is left open where the match is weak. Only part of the rows carry a size: once, few, many, or a class if the clone is expanded.

TRBV18	TRBD1	NA	TRBJ2-5	TGTGCCAGCTCACCGCTACAGGGGCCCCAGGGGACCCAGTACTTC	CASSPLQGPQGTQYF
TRBV6-5	NA	few	TRBJ1-5	TGTGCCAGCAGACCGGACAGCGGGACGTATCAGCCCCAGCATTTT	CASRPDSGTYQPQHF
TRBV3-1/TRBV3-2	NA	NA	TRBJ2-2	TGTGCCAGCAGCCAAGAAGTCCTAGCTGGGGCCGGGGAGCTGTTTTTT	CASSQEVLAGAGELFF
TRBV18	NA	many	TRBJ1-1	TGTGCCAGCTCTGGCCAAACAGGGCACACTGAAGCTTTCTTT	CASSGQTGHTEAFF
TRBV7-2	NA	NA	TRBJ2-7	TGTGCCAGCAGGGCTGGGCTGAACGAGCAGTACTTC	CASRAGLNEQYF
TRBV30	TRBD1	NA	TRBJ2-5	TGTGCCTGGAGTACAGGGGGTAGTCAAGAGACCCAGTACTTC	CAWSTGGSQETQYF
TRBV3-1/TRBV3-2	NA	NA	TRBJ2-2	TGTGCCAGCAGCCAACCATACTCTAGCGCCGACACCGGGGAGCTGTTTTTT	CASSQPYSSADTGELFF
TRBV20-1	NA	NA	TRBJ2-7	TGCAGGGACGGGGAGTACGAGCAGTACTTC	CRDGEYEQYF
TRBV3-1/TRBV3-2	NA	once	TRBJ1-3	TGTGCCAGCAGCCAGAGGGAAAACACCATATATTTT	CASSQRENTIYF
TRBV5-1	TRBD1	NA	TRBJ1-6	TGCGCCAGCAGGAAGACAGGGGGCTCCTATAATTCACCCCTCCACTTT	CASRKTGGSYNSPLHF
TRBV9	TRBD2	NA	TRBJ2-3	TGTGCCAGCAGCGCGGGACTAGCGGGGCTGTCCCACACAGATACGCAGTATTTT	CASSAGLAGLSHTDTQYF
TRBV3-1/TRBV3-2	TRBD2	NA	TRBJ2-2	TGTGCCAGCAGCCAAGTCGGCCCTAGCGGGGGCGGGGAGCTGTTTTTT	CASSQVGPSGGGELFF
TRBV19	TRBD1	NA	TRBJ1-2	TGTGCCAGTAGTAAGAATACAGGGGTCAACTATGGCTACACCTTC	CASSKNTGVNYGYTF
TRBV24-1	TRBD1	NA	TRBJ2-5	TGTGCCACCAGTGATTCCGGGACAGGGGGCCAAGAGACCCAGTACTTC	CATSDSGTGGQETQYF
TRBV11-3	TRBD2	NA	TRBJ2-2	TGTGCCAGCAAGACAGCGGGGGGGCCCCACGGGGAGCTGTTTTTT	CASKTAGGPHGELFF
TRBV5-4	NA	NA	TRBJ1-2	TGTGCCAGCAGCTTGGCGTCAGGGTACCAAAAGAATTATGGCTACACCTTC	CASSLASGYQKNYGYTF
TRBV7-2	TRBD1	NA	TRBJ1-2	TGTGCCAGCAGCAACTCGACAGGGTCACGGAGCGGCTACACCTTC	CASSNSTGSRSGYTF
TRBV2	TRBD2	NA	TRBJ2-7	TGTGCCAGCAGTGTAAGCGGGGGTAGCTACGAGCAGTACTTC	CASSVSGGSYEQYF
TRBV19	TRBD1	NA	TRBJ1-2	TGTGCCAGCGTTTCCCGGGACAGCCTAACTAACTATGGCTACACCTTC	CASVSRDSLTNYGYTF
TRBV18	TRBD1	NA	TRBJ1-2	TGTGCCAGCTCACGTTCCGGGACAGGGCATTATGGCTACACCTTC	CASSRSGTGHYGYTF
TRBV11-2	TRBD2	NA	TRBJ2-5	TGTGCCAGCAGCTCGAGACTAGCGGGGGGGGAGACCCAGTACTTC	CASSSRLAGGETQYF
TRBV7-6	TRBD1	NA	TRBJ2-3	TGTGCCAGCGGCCGACAGGGAAGAGATACGCAGTATTTT	CASGRQGRDTQYF
TRBV29-1	TRBD1	NA	TRBJ1-1	TGCAGCGGGGCCCGGACAGGGAACACTGAAGCTTTCTTT	CSGARTGNTEAFF
TRBV6-5	TRBD1	NA	TRBJ1-2	TGTGCCAGCAGTAAGAGGACAGGGGTAGGGGGCTACACCTTC	CASSKRTGVGGYTF
TRBV7-8	TRBD1	few	TRBJ1-1	TGTGCCAGCAGCTTTCGGACAGGGTACCCTGAAGCTTTCTTT	CASSFRTGYPEAFF
TRBV29-1	TRBD1	NA	TRBJ1-2	TGCAGCGTTGATGCCGGGACAGGGGGACAAGGCTACACCTTC	CSVDAGTGGQGYTF
TRBV19	TRBD1	NA	TRBJ1-2	TGTGCCAGTAGGGACAGGGGGCGTCCCATCTATGGCTACACCTTC	CASRDRGRPIYGYTF
TRBV19	TRBD2	NA	TRBJ2-5	TGTGCCAGTAGTATACGGACTAGCGGGGGGTTGGAGACCCAGTACTTC	CASSIRTSGGLETQYF
TRBV11-2	NA	NA	TRBJ1-6	TGTGCCAGCAGCCCCAGGACAGATGGAAATTCACCCCTCCACTTT	CASSPRTDGNSPLHF
TRBV23-1	NA	NA	TRBJ2-7	TGCGCCAGCAGTCAATCCAGGGCACCCTACGAGCAGTACTTC	CASSQSRAPYEQYF
TRBV7-8	NA	NA	TRBJ1-1	TGTGCCAGCAGCTACACTAGGGCCTCAAAAACTGAAGCTTTCTTT	CASSYTRASKTEAFF
TRBV6-5	NA	NA	TRBJ1-1	TGTGCCAGCAGTCTGCCGACGGGTGGTGCTGAAGCTTTCTTT	CASSLPTGGAEAFF
TRBV28	NA	NA	TRBJ2-7	TGTGCCACCAGGGGCATCTACGAGCAGTACTTC	CATRGIYEQYF
TRBV5-1	NA	NA	TRBJ2-6	TGCGCCAGCAGCTTCGAGACACGCTCTGGGGCCAACGTCCTGACTTTC	CASSFETRSGANVLTF
TRBV19	TRBD2	NA	TRBJ2-2	TGTGCCAGTAGGTTAGCGGGGGCGAACACCGGGGAGCTGTTTTTT	CASRLAGANTGELFF
TRBV7-9	NA	NA	TRBJ1-2	TGTGCCAGTGGTCAGGCGGGCGGCTACACCTTC	CASGQAGGYTF
TRBV12-3/TRBV12-4	NA	NA	TRBJ1-4	TGTGCCGTTACCCGGGGAGGTAGTGAAAAACTGTTTTTT	CAVTRGGSEKLFF
TRBV5-1	NA	NA	TRBJ2-1	TGCGCCAGCAGCTTCGGAGGGAACAATGAGCAGTTCTTC	CASSFGGNNEQFF
TRBV30	TRBD1	NA	TRBJ1-3	TGTGCCTGGAGTGGCCAGACAGGGAAGCGAGGAAACACCATATATTTT	CAWSGQTGKRGNTIYF
TRBV6-1	TRBD1	NA	TRBJ2-5	TGTGCCAGCAGTGGAGAGGACAGGGGGCGCGGAGAGACCCAGTACTTC	CASSGEDRGRGETQYF
TRBV11-2	NA	NA	TRBJ2-7	TGTGCCAGCAGCTTAGATCGAGGGCGGGAGCAGTACTTC	CASSLDRGREQYF
TRBV19	NA	NA	TRBJ1-4	TGTGCCAGTAGCCAGGAGGTCCAAGGACGAAAACTGTTTTTT	CASSQEVQGRKLFF
TRBV5-1	TRBD2	NA	TRBJ2-3	TGCGCCAGCAGCTTTGGTCCTAGCGGGGGGGCCCCAGATACGCAGTATTTT	CASSFGPSGGAPDTQYF